These T cell receptor beta chains were read from a single sample in a study of shared clonotypes between healthy human individuals. The method was immunoSEQ multiplex PCR; TCRdb's version includes in-frame clones alone and lacks a portion of them. The sample has some 2.1 million clones; around 95% are singletons. Sample: naive CD8+ T cells from PBMCs. The receptors originated from a man aged 18-30 years in good health. Some clones in this sample may be carry-over from other donors' samples. The CDR3 runs from the conserved cysteine through the conserved F or W. Fields, in order: clone size, J gene, V gene, D gene, CDR3 DNA, CDR3 protein. A D gene is named only where the DNA matches it firmly. Only some rows state a clone size, as once, few, many or a class for expanded clones.

clone_size: -
j_call: TRBJ1-1
v_call: TRBV28
d_call: TRBD1
cdr3_nt: TGTGCCAGCAGCGTCCTCCGGGACAGCCCGGTGGGGACTGAAGCTTTCTTT
cdr3_aa: CASSVLRDSPVGTEAFF

clone_size: -
j_call: TRBJ1-5
v_call: TRBV6-1
d_call: -
cdr3_nt: TGTGCCAGCAGTGACAGACAAAGCAATCAGCCCCAGCATTTT
cdr3_aa: CASSDRQSNQPQHF

clone_size: once
j_call: TRBJ1-2
v_call: TRBV4-1
d_call: -
cdr3_nt: TGCGCCAGCAGCCAAGATGGGGGGCCTTTACTCGACTACTATGGCTACACCTTC
cdr3_aa: CASSQDGGPLLDYYGYTF

clone_size: -
j_call: TRBJ2-4
v_call: TRBV4-1
d_call: -
cdr3_nt: TGCGCCAGCAGCCAAGACTCAGGGGGCGGGAGGGACATTCAGTACTTC
cdr3_aa: CASSQDSGGGRDIQYF

clone_size: once
j_call: TRBJ2-7
v_call: TRBV29-1
d_call: -
cdr3_nt: TGCAGCGTTGAAAAGGCGGATAGCTCCTACGAGCAGTACTTC
cdr3_aa: CSVEKADSSYEQYF

clone_size: -
j_call: TRBJ1-1
v_call: TRBV7-8
d_call: -
cdr3_nt: TGTGCCAGCAGCCCCCGCAGGGACACTGAAGCTTTCTTT
cdr3_aa: CASSPRRDTEAFF

clone_size: -
j_call: TRBJ2-5
v_call: TRBV23-1
d_call: -
cdr3_nt: TGCGCCAGCAGAGGGAAAGAGACCCAGTACTTC
cdr3_aa: CASRGKETQYF

clone_size: -
j_call: TRBJ2-5
v_call: TRBV12-5
d_call: TRBD1
cdr3_nt: TGTGCTAGTGGTTTGCCGACAGGGGAGGCTTCCCAAGAGACCCAGTACTTC
cdr3_aa: CASGLPTGEASQETQYF

clone_size: -
j_call: TRBJ2-1
v_call: TRBV28
d_call: -
cdr3_nt: TGTGCCAGCAGAACTAGGGGCCGATACTACAATGAGCAGTTCTTC
cdr3_aa: CASRTRGRYYNEQFF

clone_size: -
j_call: TRBJ2-7
v_call: TRBV4-2
d_call: TRBD1
cdr3_nt: TGTGCCAGCAGCCAAGTCGGCGGGACAGGGATCTCCTACGAGCAGTACTTC
cdr3_aa: CASSQVGGTGISYEQYF